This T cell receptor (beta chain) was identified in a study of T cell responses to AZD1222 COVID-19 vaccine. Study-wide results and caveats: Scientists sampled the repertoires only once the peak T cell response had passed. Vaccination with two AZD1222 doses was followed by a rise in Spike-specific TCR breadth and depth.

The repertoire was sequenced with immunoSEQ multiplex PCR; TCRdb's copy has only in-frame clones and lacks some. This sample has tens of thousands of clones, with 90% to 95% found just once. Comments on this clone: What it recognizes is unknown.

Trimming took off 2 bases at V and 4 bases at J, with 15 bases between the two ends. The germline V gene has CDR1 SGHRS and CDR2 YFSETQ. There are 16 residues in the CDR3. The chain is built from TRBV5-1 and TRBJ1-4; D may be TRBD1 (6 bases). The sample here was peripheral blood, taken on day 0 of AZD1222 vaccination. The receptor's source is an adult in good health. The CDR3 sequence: CASSLQTGSLNEKLFF. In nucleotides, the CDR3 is TGCGCCAGCAGCTTACAAACAGGGTCCCTTAATGAAAAACTGTTTTTT.